These 18 T cell receptor beta chains share one sample of origin, sequenced in a study of metastatic and nonmetastatic thyroid tumors. Every patient was untreated before thyroid surgery. TCRdb re-clonotyped the PCR reads via MiXCR. The sample contains about 43,000 clones, less than 3.5% of which appear only once. Sequencing was done on a sample of blood. The source of these receptors is a female donor with papillary thyroid cancer or a benign thyroid nodule (not recorded which). Some clones in this sample may be carry-over from other donors' samples.

Details on this clone: This may be a read error: a much more frequent sequence differs by one nucleotide. This sequence joins TRBV9 and TRBJ1-1; D remains ambiguous. V lost 5 bases and J 1 base, leaving 15 bases between the germline ends. The germline gives CDR1 SGDLS, CDR2 YYNGEE. The CDR3 contains 15 residues. This chain's CDR3 is CASSGTGTENTEAFF. The DNA for the CDR3 is TGTGCCAGCAGTGGTACCGGTACAGAGAACACTGAAGCTTTCTTT.

The V and J genes are TRBV12-3 or TRBV12-4 and TRBJ1-2; D is perhaps TRBD1 (6 bases). CDR3 length: 14 residues. V dropped 4 bases and J dropped 3 bases, with 12 bases sitting between them. CDR3 sequence: CASSSRDKDYGYTF. As DNA, the CDR3 is TGTGCCAGCAGTTCCCGGGACAAAGACTATGGCTACACCTTC.

The J gene is TRBJ2-4, the V gene TRBV12-3 or TRBV12-4; 11 bases line up with TRBD1. The CDR3 is 16 amino acids. With 5 bases clipped from V and 1 base from J, the junction kept 4 bases outside the gene matches. CDR3: CASSGGDRGAKNIQYF. Written as DNA, the CDR3 is TGTGCCAGCAGTGGAGGGGACAGGGGGGCCAAAAACATTCAGTACTTC.

This clone was observed many times. The rearrangement links TRBV27 to TRBJ2-5; 8 positions agree with TRBD2. V shed 7 bases, J shed 1 base, and the junction held 2 bases outside the gene matches. The CDR3 totals 13 residues. CDR1 and CDR2 (germline): MNHEY, SMNVEV (reference sequence). This chain's CDR3 is CASKTSVQETQYF. CDR3 coding DNA: TGTGCCAGCAAGACTAGCGTCCAAGAGACCCAGTACTTC.

The sample holds a few counts of this clone. The chain is built from TRBV24-1 and TRBJ2-1; the D gene is possibly TRBD2 (5 bases). CDR1 KGHDR and CDR2 SFDVKD come from the germline V gene. V shed 7 bases and J shed 4 bases, with 16 bases lying between them. There are 15 residues in the CDR3. The CDR3: CATRGLGSGYNEQFF. Written as DNA, the CDR3 is TGTGCCACCAGGGGGTTGGGGTCGGGGTACAATGAGCAGTTCTTC.

This clone has a handful of counts. This chain links TRBV6-5 with TRBJ2-7; D might be TRBD1 (6 bases). The V end lost 4 bases, the J end lost 3 bases, and 7 bases lay between the germline ends. The CDR3 runs 12 residues. Germline lookup yields CDR1 MNHEY and CDR2 SVGAGI. The CDR3 DNA is TGTGCCAGCAGTTCAGGGGTCTACGAGCAGTACTTC. This encodes CASSSGVYEQYF.

The sample holds many counts of this clone. This may come from a read error, since a much larger clone is one base off. In the same sample, other DNA sequences code for this CDR3. The J gene is TRBJ2-3, the V gene TRBV3-1; possibly TRBD1 for D (8 bases). CDR3 length equals 14 residues. In germline, CDR1 is LGHDT, CDR2 YNNKEL (reference sequence). The CDR3 nucleotides read TGCGCCAGCAGCCAAACAGGGGGGGAGGATACGCAGTATTTT. This encodes CASSQTGGEDTQYF.

This clone was recorded a few times. The chain uses TRBV6-2 or TRBV6-3 and TRBJ1-2, with a tentative D call TRBD1 (6 bases). Trimming shortened V by 6 bases and J by 3 bases, and 14 bases separated the two germline ends. The CDR3 loop spans 14 amino acids. From germline, CDR1 is MNHEY and CDR2 SVGEGT. The CDR3 DNA follows: TGTGCCAGCAGACCCTTTACAGGGCACTATGGCTACACCTTC. This encodes CASRPFTGHYGYTF.

For this clone: This likely comes from a read error, as the CDR3 has no conserved phenylalanine or tryptophan at its end. CDR3 DNA: TGCGCCACCAGCAGAGATCCGGGACAGGGGTCCGAGCAGTACTTA. Translating it yields CATSRDPGQGSEQYL. The J gene is TRBJ2-7, the V gene TRBV15; 10 bases fit TRBD1. Germline V CDR1 and CDR2: LNHNV, YYDKDF (reference sequence). The CDR3 runs to 15 residues.

This clone was detected many times. The rearrangement joins TRBV24-1 to TRBJ2-1; 7 bases match TRBD1. Looked up from germline, CDR1 is KGHDR and CDR2 is SFDVKD. The CDR3 has 14 amino acids. The ends lost 2 bases at V and 8 bases at J; junction bases unmatched: 5. CDR3 sequence: CATSDSGGLDEQFF. The CDR3 nucleotides read TGTGCCACCAGTGATTCAGGGGGTTTGGATGAGCAGTTCTTC.

This clone was seen ten or more times. The chain employs TRBV28 and TRBJ2-1, with D possibly TRBD2 on 5 matching bases. CDR3 length equals 18 residues. Germline V gives CDR1 MDHEN, CDR2 SYDVKM. The V end lost 2 bases, the J end lost 0 bases, and 17 bases lay between the germline ends. CDR3 protein: CASSLPPGVAGSYNEQFF. The CDR3 DNA reads as TGTGCCAGCAGTTTACCCCCCGGGGTAGCAGGCTCCTACAATGAGCAGTTCTTC.

This clone was observed at least ten times. The CDR3 loop is CSAVTPGQGSYEQYF. The CDR3 coding sequence is TGCAGTGCTGTCACCCCGGGACAGGGCTCCTACGAGCAGTACTTC. V and J are TRBV20-1 and TRBJ2-7; TRBD1 aligns across 9 bases. Per the germline V gene, CDR1 is DFQATT and CDR2 is SNEGSKA (reference sequence). Trimming removed 5 bases from V and 0 bases from J; junction bases left unmatched: 8. The CDR3 length is 15 residues.

The V call is TRBV6-6, the J call TRBJ1-1; D not certain. The V end was cut by 0 bases, the J end by 8 bases, with 16 bases between. In germline, CDR1 is MNHNY, CDR2 SVGAGI (reference sequence). This CDR3 comprises 15 residues. The CDR3 sequence: CASSYSKGPASEAFF. In DNA, the CDR3 is TGTGCCAGCAGTTACTCGAAAGGTCCCGCCTCAGAAGCTTTCTTT.

This clone was seen only a few times. This chain uses TRBV28 with TRBJ1-2, with 10 nucleotides matching TRBD1. The ends lost 6 bases at V and 8 bases at J; junction bases unmatched: 18. From germline, CDR1 is MDHEN and CDR2 SYDVKM. This CDR3 has 17 amino acids. The CDR3: CASSPTTWTGGMRGYTF. CDR3 nucleotide sequence: TGTGCCAGCAGCCCAACGACCTGGACAGGGGGGATGAGGGGCTACACCTTC.

The chain links TRBV6-1 to TRBJ2-1; a possible D gene is TRBD2 (5 bases). V lost 4 bases to trimming and J lost 5 bases, with 15 bases between them. The CDR3 sequence is 15 residues long. Looked up from germline, CDR1 is MNHNS and CDR2 is SASEGT. The chain's CDR3 is CASSAEEIFNNEQFF. CDR3 nucleotides: TGTGCCAGCAGTGCGGAGGAGATCTTTAACAATGAGCAGTTCTTC.

This clone was seen ten or more times. V is TRBV6-5 and J is TRBJ2-3, with unresolved D. Trimming cost V 2 bases and J 6 bases, with 6 bases left between them. The CDR3 loop spans 12 amino acids. Germline CDR1 is MNHEY and CDR2 is SVGAGI. Here the CDR3 DNA reads TGTGCCAGCAGTTACCGCTGGGATACGCAGTATTTT. It codes for CASSYRWDTQYF.

This clone was detected many times. V is TRBV30 and J is TRBJ2-5; TRBD1 agrees at 11 bases. Germline-derived CDR1 and CDR2 are GTSNPN and SVGIG (reference sequence). CDR3 length equals 12 residues. With 5 bases clipped from V and 10 bases from J, the junction kept 6 bases outside the gene matches. The CDR3 here is CAWGGQGGIQYF. CDR3 nucleotide sequence: TGTGCCTGGGGGGGACAGGGGGGTATCCAGTACTTC.

This chain uses TRBV20-1 with TRBJ2-5; 10 positions match TRBD2. The J segment lost 4 bases and the V segment lost 1 base, leaving 12 bases of the junction unmatched. The CDR3 totals 17 residues. Looked up from germline, CDR1 is DFQATT and CDR2 is SNEGSKA (reference sequence). CDR3 coding DNA: TGCAGTGCTAGAGTGACTAGCGGGTATCCTAGCGCAGAGACCCAGTACTTC. Translation gives CSARVTSGYPSAETQYF.